This is a list of T cell receptor beta chains from one sample in a study of OX40 agonist ivuxolimab in advanced cancers. Only in-frame clones appear in the TCRdb table, and some are missing; sequencing was by immunoSEQ multiplex PCR. The data contain some 60,000 clones, about 85% of them singletons. This specimen was CD4+ or CD8+ T cells sorted from blood, taken in a trial of the OX40 agonist ivuxolimab. These receptors were taken from an adult with an advanced solid tumor such as melanoma, head and neck, liver or kidney cancer. CDR3s include the opening cysteine and the closing phenylalanine or tryptophan. The D gene is left open where the match is weak.

TRBV5-4 13 . CASSLVGRYEQYF
TRBV11-2 15 . CASSRIIGSSDTQYF
TRBV5-8 18 TRBD2 CASSPVLASGGIYNEQFF
TRBV5-1 15 . CASSLTAANNSPLHF
TRBV11-3 17 . CASSLSPGSEVNTEAFF
TRBV15 16 . CATSPRGTLPSEKLFF
TRBV29-1 16 . CSSVAVGLGTHTEAFF
TRBV27 15 TRBD1 CASSPPGGARNTIYF
TRBV28 11 . CASRRQALEYF
TRBV19 15 . CASTPGIPYTGELFF
TRBV5-4 13 TRBD1 CASRLTGLNGYTF
TRBV7-2 15 . CASSPAGRGVNEQFF
TRBV9 14 TRBD2 CASSVERGADTQYF
TRBV5-4 15 TRBD2 CASSLGGGATGELFF
TRBV5-1 16 . CASSQAHGTAGYGAFF
TRBV7-2 14 . CASSLAAGSYEQYF
TRBV19 14 . CASSIEDSSHEQYF
TRBV7-3 14 . CASSLTANTGELFF
TRBV5-1 14 TRBD1 CASSPGTGDQPQHF
TRBV2 19 TRBD1 CASSDFASGQGAGNTEAFF
TRBV18 14 . CASSLEGAKNIQYF
TRBV5-1 15 TRBD1 CASSPGQGRADTQYF
TRBV9 15 . CASSVDGGSYNEQFF
TRBV4-3 16 . CASSQIEPVGTGELFF
TRBV7-3 13 . CASSLNGDQPQHF
TRBV2 15 . CASSADSGGNQPQHF
TRBV14 14 TRBD2 CASSLRLAGPEQYF
TRBV18 14 . CASSPLTGSGELFF
TRBV29-1 12 TRBD2 CSGDGGVDTQYF
TRBV19 12 . CASSIQVGGYTF
TRBV6-5 13 TRBD1 CASSQGQNYEQYF
TRBV5-8 13 . CASSSTTNEKLFF
TRBV28 17 TRBD1 CASSSITGVPSNQPQHF
TRBV2 11 . CASSGRYEQYF
TRBV5-5 15 TRBD1 CASSTEDRGYFPQHF
TRBV25-1 14 . CASSETGGGETQYF
TRBV9 13 TRBD1 CASNYRDSDEAFF
TRBV5-1 14 TRBD1 CASSFAGGMTEAFF
TRBV19 13 TRBD2 CASSLSGGYEQYF
TRBV7-9 15 . CASLKGGRPYNEQFF
TRBV6-5 14 . CASSYRQRNYGYTF
TRBV29-1 16 . CSVDQRVTFCNSPLHF
TRBV6-5 14 TRBD1 CASSYRQGTDTQYF
TRBV6-1 14 . CASSEAGGNSPLHF
TRBV5-5 14 . CASSVPGTTGEQYF
TRBV5-1 16 TRBD1 CASGHATGPPQDTQYF
TRBV7-2 12 . CASSLINQPQHF
TRBV2 14 TRBD1 CASSGDRTQETQYF